This record looks at one T cell receptor (beta chain) sequence and its context. Its antigen is still unknown. Assay: immunoSEQ multiplex PCR; the TCRdb copy retains only in-frame clones and omits some. Of some 480,000 clones listed, approximately 90% are singletons. The germline CDR1 and CDR2 sequences are KGHDR and SFDVKD. The length of the CDR3 is 14 residues. Deletions cut 4 bases from V and 9 bases from J, with 15 bases between. The record originates from a study of Ad26.COV2.S vaccination and SARS-CoV-2 variants. Treatment meaning: 15 to 20 received Ad26.COV2.S at low or high dose, single or two shots; about 5 received placebo; per-sample allocation not given. Day 63 following the first vaccine or placebo injection was when the samples were taken. The study's findings and limits: Analyses that measured TCR breadth and depth may have underestimated total T cell responses. Vaccine recipients had higher spike-specific TCR breadth than placebo recipients. People who got the vaccine or the placebo had similar non-spike TCR breadth.

The sequence was collected from a person aged 18-60 years who received the Ad26.COV2.S COVID-19 vaccine or a placebo. The sample in question was peripheral blood, obtained in a trial of Ad26.COV2.S vaccine versus placebo. The chain joins TRBV24-1 to TRBJ1-5; no reliable D call. CDR3 region: CATSDGPPGRPQHF. The CDR3 DNA follows: TGTGCCACCAGTGACGGGCCCCCCGGTCGGCCCCAGCATTTT.